This T cell receptor beta chain came from a study of immune evolution from preneoplasia to lung adenocarcinoma. Profiled with immunoSEQ multiplex PCR; TCRdb holds only in-frame clones, not every one. The table lists 15,000 or so clones, around 86% of them singletons. This TCR came from a donor older than 65 with lung adenocarcinoma. The sequenced material came from FFPE lung adenocarcinoma in situ tissue.

The CDR3 loop is CASMALTNEQYF. The CDR3 DNA is TGTGCCAGCATGGCCCTCACTAACGAGCAGTACTTC. The chain employs TRBV6-5 and TRBJ2-7; D uncertain. Trimming removed 7 bases at V and 5 bases at J, with 12 bases between. This CDR3 contains 12 residues. CDR1 and CDR2 (germline): MNHEY, SVGAGI.